Given below is one TCR beta chain in context. This clone has more than one count but fewer than ten. The target of this receptor is not known. One base away there is no much larger clone; base qualities are not given. This specimen comes from a study of cytomegalovirus exposure and HLA in healthy donors (dated by TCRdb to the late 2010s). With regard to the full study: In an earlier analysis of 587 of the donors, 276 Gb of sequence data and 95 million to 130 million unique TCR beta sequences from roughly 190 million T cells were reported. Alongside the repertoire data, information on donor age, sex, ethnicity and CMV serostatus was compiled. An earlier analysis of some 500 of the donors used high-throughput TCR beta sequencing to judge whether each TCR beta V gene segment behaved as functional or pseudogenic. A later genetic analysis took genome-wide SNP genotypes for about 55% of the roughly 670 donors and used that subset as a discovery cohort. High-throughput TCR immunosequencing, statistical association of individual TCRs with disease status, and machine learning were combined to predict cytomegalovirus infection status. Four or five DR-DQ haplotypes were handled as single units for association and clustering, since linkage in the cohort was strong. Class I and class II HLA loci were covered by the typing at four-digit resolution. A separate validation cohort of about 110 different subjects was used in addition to the roughly 700-subject first cohort. Among the roughly 430 genotyped donors, more than 70% belonged to the genetic ancestry cluster associated with self-reported Caucasian donors. The study used immunosequencing to profile the T cell repertoires of some 600 subjects and linked those repertoires to cytomegalovirus serostatus. An early release covering roughly 600 HLA-typed donors comprised 300 to 350 gigabases of sequencing data and roughly 85 million unique TCR sequences. The number of donors typed differed by locus, with 629-630 for A, B, C, DRB1 and DQB1, more than 500 for DQA1, some 570 for DPA1, and over 400 for DPB1. The study was designed to test whether signatures of past pathogen exposure could be identified by cataloging public T cell receptors. The later analysis used no new phenotypic data to find candidate immune exposures, relying instead on TCR beta sequences and their occurrence across donors. A later analysis re-analyzed previously published TCR beta repertoires from approximately 670 donors and added high-resolution HLA genotyping to study TCR occurrence patterns. Among around 400 genotyped donors of the cohort, an average of about 240,000 unique TCR beta nucleotide sequences were sequenced per donor, roughly a sixth of them non-productive. Every discovery cohort repertoire had been produced on one sequencing platform. On the study overall, not on this receptor specifically: When HLA alleles, especially DR and DQ, strongly co-occurred, TCR associations were difficult to assign to individual alleles. A cluster of highly shared sequence variants was judged likely to be a technical artifact of the sequencing pipeline. At a false discovery rate of 0.05, a later analysis linked about 17,000 TCR beta sequences to specific HLA alleles. In an earlier analysis of around 600 of the donors, most TCR beta V segments appeared in productive rearrangements about 87% or about 30% of the time, broadly matching IMGT annotations. A further reported finding was that TCR beta sequences accurately predicted the HLA-A and HLA-B alleles for most subjects in the first cohort. Linkage disequilibrium might explain the correlated functional status among segregating V segments, but an unknown experimental factor could not be ruled out. It was suggested by the authors that the approach could potentially be generalized to other disease states and immunological phenotypes. Presence/absence analyses assumed roughly uniform sequencing depth across donors, an assumption that may not hold. While some public TCRs were present in many individuals, most TCR sequences turned up only very rarely across donors. Because HLA typing was unavailable for some donors at each locus, only the typed subset was used in association tests. In both the original and validation cohorts, the classifier was reported to diagnose cytomegalovirus status with high specificity and sensitivity. In a later genetic analysis, a missense DCLRE1C variant was associated with V-gene and J-gene trimming of TCR beta chains, and the association was replicated in an independent cohort. The study gave a list of about 170 TCR beta chains associated with cytomegalovirus. Several of the top co-occurrence clusters appeared to be linked to parvovirus B19, influenza, CMV and Epstein-Barr virus, according to a later analysis. Because the 87-base-pair reads could not distinguish some IMGT-functional V segments, including TRBV6-2 and TRBV6-3, those segments were excluded. In a later genetic analysis, fewer N-insertions in productive TCRs were reported among donors in an Asian-associated ancestry cluster than the roughly 700-donor mean. The earlier analysis of about 600 of the donors excluded some 15 rarely observed V segments, including chromosome 9 orphons, because counts were too low. According to a later analysis, TCR association rates differed among HLA loci, with DRB1 alleles showing the most associated TCRs and HLA-C alleles showing the fewest. Compared with equally common non-associated chains, HLA-associated TCR beta chains in a later analysis were more clonally expanded and had lower generation probabilities. The only immune exposure information available for the cohort was CMV serostatus. In vitro tests confirmed that three of the cytomegalovirus-associated TCR beta chains recognize cytomegalovirus antigens. The cohort was sequenced for TCR beta chains only, and without alpha or paired-chain data the features that could be detected were limited. A later analysis found that most CMV-associated TCR beta chains appeared HLA-restricted, with HLA associations seemingly driven largely by CMV exposure.

The cohort consisted of approximately 670 healthy bone marrow donors. At the time of sampling, all cohort members were nominally healthy, though unrecorded immune exposures were likely present. The donor was CMV seropositive and belonged to the group of 250 to 300 seropositive cohort members. Every donor gave a peripheral blood sample, and the peripheral blood mononuclear cells from that sample were used for TCR beta sequencing. The Qiagen DNeasy Blood Extraction Kit was used to extract genomic DNA from the blood cell samples. V drops 7 bases and J drops 1 base, leaving 10 bases in between. From the cysteine through the phenylalanine, the CDR3 covers 12 amino acids. Of all the DNA, just the CDR3 is kept, 36 bases in frame from base 1. Reading the germline V gene (reference sequence) gives CDR1 GTSNPN and CDR2 SVGIG. Library method: the immunoSEQ multiplex PCR assay. For the multiplex PCR, a mixture combining 60 forward primers for TCR Vbeta segments and 13 reverse primers for TCR Jbeta segments was used. The CDR3 region of rearranged TCR beta genes was amplified from genomic DNA by a multiplex PCR assay. The Illumina HiSeq System was used to sequence the amplified TCR beta libraries as 87-base-pair reads. The authors processed their data as follows. Across the 670 or so repertoires, a later analysis counted 80 million or so unique TCR beta chains, 8.5 million to 12 million of which were shared by at least two donors. A nearest-neighbor algorithm error-corrected the raw reads and collapsed the reads into unique sequences, merging closely related sequences to remove PCR and sequencing errors. CDR3 sequences were aligned to IMGT reference sequences to assign V, D and J gene segments. For a sequence to be retained, a match of at least six nucleotides was required to both a V gene segment and a J gene segment. A rearrangement counted as productive if the CDR3 had no stop codons and remained in frame with V and J, and every other rearrangement counted as non-productive. Following IMGT convention, CDR3 was defined as the stretch from the second conserved V-encoded cysteine up to the conserved J-encoded phenylalanine. Sequences without an unambiguous match to a single V gene segment were excluded from the earlier analysis of approximately 600 of the donors. In an earlier analysis of about 590 of the donors, a V segment was called functional when productive rearrangements were above 56.7%, and segregating when the standard deviation between donors exceeded 5%. To diagnose cytomegalovirus status from the catalog of TCR beta chain sequences, a statistical classification framework was built. In a later analysis, TCR nucleotide sequences were compared against IMGT/GENE-DB human TR gene sequences so that V and J genes could be assigned. A later analysis assigned CDR3 sequences and most-parsimonious VDJ recombination scenarios with the TCRdist pipeline. A later analysis defined each TCR beta chain by its CDR3 amino acid sequence plus V-gene family, and excluded reads lacking a unique V-gene family. To address suspected cross-contamination and a sequencing artifact, a later analysis removed approximately 590 highly shared, low-generation-probability nucleotide sequences. A later analysis calculated a clonal expansion index for each public chain from normalized within-repertoire ranks of inferred template counts. A later analysis computed generation probabilities with a VDJ recombination model fitted to out-of-frame rearrangements, and checked the results against IGoR. In a later analysis, TCR-TCR, TCR-HLA and TCR-CMV co-occurrence was scored with hypergeometric tests, and a repertoire-size bias correction was applied to TCR pairs. To estimate false discovery rates, a later analysis permuted the HLA or CMV assignments 20 times. A later analysis grouped co-occurring TCRs with DBSCAN, adding TCRdist sequence similarity when clustering within HLA-allele-positive subsets. Repertoires with fewer than 30,000 or more than 120,000 public chains were left out of co-occurrence clustering, as were about five repertoires with anomalous nucleotide sharing. TCRdb took over this immuneACCESS table, retaining in-frame rearrangements with V and J assigned. Such tables are incomplete; in checked studies, under half of the missing clones stem from an unresolved V gene, and the remainder is unexplained. V, J and clone size derive from that table, while D and trimming were established from the DNA sequence. This sample lists under 200,000 clones; 65% to 80% were detected once. The ten largest account for 2% to 3% of the sample.

The sequence was collected from a woman in her 40s in good health and CMV-seropositive. The chain was built from TRBV30 and TRBJ1-2; no D gene can be assigned with confidence. Material for sequencing was PBMCs. CDR3 loop: CAFPRGNYGYTF. The nucleotide sequence is TGTGCCTTCCCGCGGGGTAACTATGGCTACACCTTC.